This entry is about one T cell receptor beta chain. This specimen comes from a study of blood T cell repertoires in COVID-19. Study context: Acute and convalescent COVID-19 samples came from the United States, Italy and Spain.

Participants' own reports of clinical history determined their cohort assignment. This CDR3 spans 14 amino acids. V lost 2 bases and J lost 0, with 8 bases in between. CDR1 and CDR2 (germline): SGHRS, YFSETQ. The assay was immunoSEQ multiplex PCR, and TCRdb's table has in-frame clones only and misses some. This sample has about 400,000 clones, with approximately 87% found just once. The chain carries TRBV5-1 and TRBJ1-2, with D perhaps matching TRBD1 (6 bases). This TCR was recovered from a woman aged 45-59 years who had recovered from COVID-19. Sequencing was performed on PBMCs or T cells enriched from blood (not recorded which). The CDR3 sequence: CASSFGQTNYGYTF. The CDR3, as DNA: TGCGCCAGCAGCTTCGGACAGACTAACTATGGCTACACCTTC.